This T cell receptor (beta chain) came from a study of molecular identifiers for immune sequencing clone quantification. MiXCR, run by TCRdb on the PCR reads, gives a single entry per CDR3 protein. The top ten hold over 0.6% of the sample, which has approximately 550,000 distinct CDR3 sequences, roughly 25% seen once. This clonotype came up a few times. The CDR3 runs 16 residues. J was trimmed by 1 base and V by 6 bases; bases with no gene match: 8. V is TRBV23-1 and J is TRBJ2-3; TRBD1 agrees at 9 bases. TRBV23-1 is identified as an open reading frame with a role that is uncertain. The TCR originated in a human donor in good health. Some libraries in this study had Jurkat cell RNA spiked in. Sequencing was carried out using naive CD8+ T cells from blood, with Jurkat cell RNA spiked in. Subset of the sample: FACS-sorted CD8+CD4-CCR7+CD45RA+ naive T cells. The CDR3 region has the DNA TGCGCCAGCAGCCGAACGAGACAGGGGGGCACAGATACGCAGTATTTT. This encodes CASSRTRQGGTDTQYF.